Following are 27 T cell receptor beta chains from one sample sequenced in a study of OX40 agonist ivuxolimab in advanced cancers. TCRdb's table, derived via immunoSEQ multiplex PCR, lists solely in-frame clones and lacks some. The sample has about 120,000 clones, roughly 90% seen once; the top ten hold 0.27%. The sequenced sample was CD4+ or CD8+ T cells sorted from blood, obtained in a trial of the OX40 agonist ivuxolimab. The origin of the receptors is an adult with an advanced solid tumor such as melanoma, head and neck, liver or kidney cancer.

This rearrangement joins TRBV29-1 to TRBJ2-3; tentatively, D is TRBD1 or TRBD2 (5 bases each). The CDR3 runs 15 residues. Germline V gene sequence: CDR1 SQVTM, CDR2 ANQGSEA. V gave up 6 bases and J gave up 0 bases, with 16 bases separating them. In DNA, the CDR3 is TGCAGCGTCCGGCCCGGGACGTTAAGCACAGATACGCAGTATTTT. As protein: CSVRPGTLSTDTQYF.

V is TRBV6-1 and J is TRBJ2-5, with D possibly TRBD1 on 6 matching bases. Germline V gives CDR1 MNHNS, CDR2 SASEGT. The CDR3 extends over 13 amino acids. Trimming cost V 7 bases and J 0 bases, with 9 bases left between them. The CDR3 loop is CASTWDNQETQYF. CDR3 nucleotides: TGTGCCAGCACCTGGGACAACCAAGAGACCCAGTACTTC.

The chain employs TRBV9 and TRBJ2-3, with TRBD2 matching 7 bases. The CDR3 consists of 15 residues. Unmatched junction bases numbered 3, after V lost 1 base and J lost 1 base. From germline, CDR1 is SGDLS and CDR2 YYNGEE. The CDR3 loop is CASSVSLAGTDTQYF. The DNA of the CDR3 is TGTGCCAGCAGCGTATCCCTAGCGGGCACAGATACGCAGTATTTT.

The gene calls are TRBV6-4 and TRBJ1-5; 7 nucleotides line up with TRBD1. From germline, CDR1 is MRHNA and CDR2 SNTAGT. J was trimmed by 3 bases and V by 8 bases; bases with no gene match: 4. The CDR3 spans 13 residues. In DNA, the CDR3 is TGTGCCAGCGCACAGGGGCTCAATCAGCCCCAGCATTTT. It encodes CASAQGLNQPQHF.

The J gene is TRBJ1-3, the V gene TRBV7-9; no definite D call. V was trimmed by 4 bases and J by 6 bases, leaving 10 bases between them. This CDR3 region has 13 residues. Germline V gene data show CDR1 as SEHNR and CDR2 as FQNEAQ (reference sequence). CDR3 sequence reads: CASSSSGPNTIYF. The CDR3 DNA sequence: TGTGCCAGCAGCTCGAGTGGTCCAAACACCATATATTTT.

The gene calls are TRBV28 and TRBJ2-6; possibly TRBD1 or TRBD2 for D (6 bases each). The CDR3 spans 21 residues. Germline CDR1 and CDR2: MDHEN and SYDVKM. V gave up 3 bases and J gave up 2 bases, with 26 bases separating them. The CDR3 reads CASSFLLRRFGRGPGANVLTF. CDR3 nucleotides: TGTGCCAGCAGTTTTCTCCTCCGACGCTTCGGTCGGGGGCCTGGGGCCAACGTCCTGACTTTC.

This chain's CDR3 is CASSLAGRGTEQFF. The CDR3 region has the DNA TGCGCCAGCAGCTTGGCCGGTAGAGGCACTGAGCAGTTCTTC. This sequence joins TRBV5-1 and TRBJ2-1; D uncertain. This CDR3 is 14 amino acids long. Between the trimmed V and J ends, which lost 0 bases and 9 bases, there was a span of 13 bases. In germline, CDR1 is SGHRS, CDR2 YFSETQ. Filled out from reference TRBV5-1 and TRBJ2-1, the complete variable domain reads KAGVTQTPRYLIKTRGQQVTLSCSPISGHRSVSWYQQTPGQGLQFLFEYFSETQRNKGNFPGRFSGRQFSNSRSEMNVSTLELGDSALYLCASSLAGRGTEQFFGPGTRLTVL.

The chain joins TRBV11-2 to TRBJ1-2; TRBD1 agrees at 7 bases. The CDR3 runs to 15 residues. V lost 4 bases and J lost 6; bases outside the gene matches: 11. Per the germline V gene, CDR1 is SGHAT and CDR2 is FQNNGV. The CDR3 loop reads CASSYQTGSMDGYTF. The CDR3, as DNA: TGTGCCAGCAGCTACCAGACAGGGTCGATGGATGGCTACACCTTC.

CDR3 coding DNA: TGTGCCATCAGTGATCCTCTAGAAAATCAGCCCCAGCATTTT. It is translated as CAISDPLENQPQHF. This chain uses TRBV10-3 with TRBJ1-5; no firm D call. V lost 3 bases, J lost 4 bases, and 10 bases lay in between. Germline V CDR1 and CDR2: ENHRY, SYGVKD. This CDR3 has 14 residues.

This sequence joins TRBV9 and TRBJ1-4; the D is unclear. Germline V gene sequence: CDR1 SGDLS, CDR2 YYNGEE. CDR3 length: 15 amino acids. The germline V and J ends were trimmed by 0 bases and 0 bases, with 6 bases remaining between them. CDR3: CASSVVGATNEKLFF. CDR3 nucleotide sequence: TGTGCCAGCAGCGTAGTGGGTGCAACTAATGAAAAACTGTTTTTT.

The CDR3 nucleotides read TGCGCCAGCAGCCAAGATCGCTTAGCGGGAGATGTTGGGAACACCGGGGAGCTGTTTTTT. Translated, it gives CASSQDRLAGDVGNTGELFF. The chain combines TRBV4-1 with TRBJ2-2, with TRBD2 matching 9 bases. Trimming at V came to 0 bases and at J to 1 base, leaving 12 bases not matched to a gene. The CDR3 spans 20 residues. Germline CDR1 is MGHRA and CDR2 is YSYEKL.

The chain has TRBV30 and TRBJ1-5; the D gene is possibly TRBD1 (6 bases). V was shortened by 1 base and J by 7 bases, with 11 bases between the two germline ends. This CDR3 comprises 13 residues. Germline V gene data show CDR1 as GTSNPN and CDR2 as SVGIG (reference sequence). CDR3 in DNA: TGTGCCTGGAGTGGAGGGGGTTTGCAGCCCCAGCATTTT. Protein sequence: CAWSGGGLQPQHF.

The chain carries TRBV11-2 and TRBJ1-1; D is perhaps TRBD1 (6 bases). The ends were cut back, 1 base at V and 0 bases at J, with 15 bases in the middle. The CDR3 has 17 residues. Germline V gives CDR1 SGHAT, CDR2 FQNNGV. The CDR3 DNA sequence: TGTGCCAGCAGCTTAGGAGGGGGGACCCGAATGAACACTGAAGCTTTCTTT. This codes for CASSLGGGTRMNTEAFF.

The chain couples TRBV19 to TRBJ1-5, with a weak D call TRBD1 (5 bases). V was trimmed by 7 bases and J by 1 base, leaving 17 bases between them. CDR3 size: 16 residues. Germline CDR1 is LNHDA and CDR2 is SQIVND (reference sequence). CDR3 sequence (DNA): TGTGCCAGTACCAATATTGGGGGAAGGAGCAATCAGCCCCAGCATTTT. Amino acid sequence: CASTNIGGRSNQPQHF.

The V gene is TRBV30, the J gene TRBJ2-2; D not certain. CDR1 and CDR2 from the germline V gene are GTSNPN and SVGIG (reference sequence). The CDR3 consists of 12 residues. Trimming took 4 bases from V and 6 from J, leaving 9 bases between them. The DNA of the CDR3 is TGTGCCTGGAACGCAGGACCCGGGGAGCTGTTTTTT. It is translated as CAWNAGPGELFF.

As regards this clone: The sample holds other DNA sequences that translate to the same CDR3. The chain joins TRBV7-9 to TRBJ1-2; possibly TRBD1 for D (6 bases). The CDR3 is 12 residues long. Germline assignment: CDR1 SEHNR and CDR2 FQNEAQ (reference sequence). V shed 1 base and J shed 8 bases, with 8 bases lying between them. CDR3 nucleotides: TGTGCCAGCAGCTTAGAGGGGGGCGGCTACACCTTC. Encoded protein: CASSLEGGGYTF. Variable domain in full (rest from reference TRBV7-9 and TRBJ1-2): DTGVSQNPRHKITKRGQNVTFRCDPISEHNRLYWYRQTLGQGPEFLTYFQNEAQLEKSRLLSDRFSAERPKGSFSTLEIQRTEQGDSAMYLCASSLEGGGYTFGSGTRLTVV.

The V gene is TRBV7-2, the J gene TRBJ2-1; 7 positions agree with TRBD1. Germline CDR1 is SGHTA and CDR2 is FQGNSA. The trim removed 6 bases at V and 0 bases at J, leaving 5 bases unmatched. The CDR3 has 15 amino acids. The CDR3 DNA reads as TGTGCCAGCAGGTTGGGACAGAGCTCCTACAATGAGCAGTTCTTC. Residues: CASRLGQSSYNEQFF.

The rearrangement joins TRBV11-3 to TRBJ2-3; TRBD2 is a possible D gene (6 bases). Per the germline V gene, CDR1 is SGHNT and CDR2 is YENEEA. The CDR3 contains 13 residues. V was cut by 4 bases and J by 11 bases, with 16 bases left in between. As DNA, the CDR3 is TGTGCCAGCAGCTCAGGTCGGGGGTTGGGGCAGTATTTT. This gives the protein CASSSGRGLGQYF.

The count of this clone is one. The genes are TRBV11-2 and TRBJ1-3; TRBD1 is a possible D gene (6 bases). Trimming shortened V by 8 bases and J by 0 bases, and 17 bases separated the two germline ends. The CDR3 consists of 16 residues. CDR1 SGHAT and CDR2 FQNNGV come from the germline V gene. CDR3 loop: CASYPGAGRSGNTIYF. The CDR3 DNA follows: TGTGCCAGCTACCCAGGGGCAGGCCGCTCTGGAAACACCATATATTTT. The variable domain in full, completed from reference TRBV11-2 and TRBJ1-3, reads EAGVAQSPRYKIIEKRQSVAFWCNPISGHATLYWYQQILGQGPKLLIQFQNNGVVDDSQLPKDRFSAERLKGVDSTLKIQPAKLEDSAVYLCASYPGAGRSGNTIYFGEGSWLTVV.

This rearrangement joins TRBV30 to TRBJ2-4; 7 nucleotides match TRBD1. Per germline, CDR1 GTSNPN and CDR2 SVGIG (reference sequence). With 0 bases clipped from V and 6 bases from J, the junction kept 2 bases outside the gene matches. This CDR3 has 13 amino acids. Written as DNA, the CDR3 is TGTGCCTGGAGTGTGGGGGACAGAAACATTCAGTACTTC. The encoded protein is CAWSVGDRNIQYF.

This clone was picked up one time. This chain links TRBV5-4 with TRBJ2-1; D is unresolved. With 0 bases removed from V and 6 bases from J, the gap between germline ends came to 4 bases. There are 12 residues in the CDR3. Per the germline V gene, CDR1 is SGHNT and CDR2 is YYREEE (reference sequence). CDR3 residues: CASSLVLNEQFF. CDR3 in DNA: TGTGCCAGCAGCTTGGTACTCAATGAGCAGTTCTTC.

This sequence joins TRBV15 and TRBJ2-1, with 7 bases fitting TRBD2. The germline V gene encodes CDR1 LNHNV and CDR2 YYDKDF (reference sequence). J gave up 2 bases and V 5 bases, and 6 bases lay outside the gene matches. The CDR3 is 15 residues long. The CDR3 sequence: CATSGEGLPYNEQFF. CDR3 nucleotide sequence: TGTGCCACCAGCGGGGAGGGACTTCCCTACAATGAGCAGTTCTTC.

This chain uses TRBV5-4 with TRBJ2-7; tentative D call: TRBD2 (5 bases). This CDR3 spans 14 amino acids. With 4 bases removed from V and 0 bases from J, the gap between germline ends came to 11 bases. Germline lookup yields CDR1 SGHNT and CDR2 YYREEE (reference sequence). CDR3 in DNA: TGTGCCAGCAGCCCGGTTGCGGGCTCCTACGAGCAGTACTTC. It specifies CASSPVAGSYEQYF. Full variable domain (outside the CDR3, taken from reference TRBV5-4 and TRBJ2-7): ETGVTQSPTHLIKTRGQQVTLRCSSQSGHNTVSWYQQALGQGPQFIFQYYREEENGRGNFPPRFSGLQFPNYSSELNVNALELDDSALYLCASSPVAGSYEQYFGPGTRLTVT.

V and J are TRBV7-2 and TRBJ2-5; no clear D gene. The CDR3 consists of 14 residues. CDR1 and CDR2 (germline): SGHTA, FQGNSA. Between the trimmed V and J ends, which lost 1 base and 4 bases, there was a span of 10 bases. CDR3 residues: CASSLGRAGETQYF. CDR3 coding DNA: TGTGCCAGCAGCTTAGGAAGGGCCGGAGAGACCCAGTACTTC. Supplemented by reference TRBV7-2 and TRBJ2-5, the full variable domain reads GAGVSQSPSNKVTEKGKDVELRCDPISGHTALYWYRQSLGQGLEFLIYFQGNSAPDKSGLPSDRFSAERTGGSVSTLTIQRTQQEDSAVYLCASSLGRAGETQYFGPGTRLLVL.

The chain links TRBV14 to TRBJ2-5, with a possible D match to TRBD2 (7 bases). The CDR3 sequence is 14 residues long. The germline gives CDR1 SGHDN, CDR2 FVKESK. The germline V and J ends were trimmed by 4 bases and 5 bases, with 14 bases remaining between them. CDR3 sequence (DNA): TGTGCCAGCAGCCGGGGGGGGGCTGTCGAGACCCAGTACTTC. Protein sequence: CASSRGGAVETQYF.

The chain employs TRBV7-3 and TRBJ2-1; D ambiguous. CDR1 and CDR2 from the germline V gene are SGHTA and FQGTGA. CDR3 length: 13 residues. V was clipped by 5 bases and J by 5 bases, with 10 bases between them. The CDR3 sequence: CASSPYLDNEQFF. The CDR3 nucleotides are TGTGCCAGCAGCCCGTACTTGGACAATGAGCAGTTCTTC. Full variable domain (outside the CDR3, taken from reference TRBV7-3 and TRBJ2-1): GAGVSQTPSNKVTEKGKYVELRCDPISGHTALYWYRQSLGQGPEFLIYFQGTGAADDSGLPNDRFFAVRPEGSVSTLKIQRTERGDSAVYLCASSPYLDNEQFFGPGTRLTVL.

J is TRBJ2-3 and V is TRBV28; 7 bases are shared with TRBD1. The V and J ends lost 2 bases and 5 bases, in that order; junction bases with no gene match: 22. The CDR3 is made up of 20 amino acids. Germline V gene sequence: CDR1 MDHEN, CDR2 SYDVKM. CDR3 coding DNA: TGTGCCAGCAGTTTACCTAGCAACCTTCTGTCAACAGGGGTGAGAGATACGCAGTATTTT. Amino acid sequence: CASSLPSNLLSTGVRDTQYF.